The 10 T cell receptor beta chains listed next were all sequenced from one sample in a study of blood T cell repertoires in COVID-19. The protocol was immunoSEQ multiplex PCR, while the TCRdb copy is restricted to in-frame clones and leaves out a portion. The repertoire has about 81,000 clones, approximately 89% of them found once; the top ten carry 10% to 15%. The specimen was peripheral blood. The receptor set was obtained from a man between 65 and 79 years old with active or convalescent COVID-19.

V gene TRBV13 combines with J gene TRBJ2-7, with TRBD1 matching 7 bases. V lost 8 bases to trimming and J lost 4 bases; unmatched junction nucleotides: 17. Germline loops: CDR1 PRHDT, CDR2 FYEKMQ (reference sequence). The CDR3 runs 16 residues. For the CDR3, the DNA is TGTGCCAGCTCCCAGCTTCGGGCAGGGGGTATTTACGAGCAGTACTTC. It is translated as CASSQLRAGGIYEQYF.

This chain uses TRBV9 with TRBJ1-2; no clear D. The length of the CDR3 is 16 residues. Trimming removed 0 bases from V and 4 bases from J, with 16 bases in between. Per germline, CDR1 SGDLS and CDR2 YYNGEE. The CDR3 nucleotides read TGTGCCAGCAGCGTAGCTGGGAGGGCCGAGATCTATGGCTACACCTTC. It codes for CASSVAGRAEIYGYTF.

The chain links TRBV18 to TRBJ1-2; D might be TRBD1 (6 bases). V was cut by 3 bases and J by 4 bases, with 21 bases left in between. The CDR3 loop spans 17 amino acids. Per the germline V gene, CDR1 is KGHSH and CDR2 is LQKENI. CDR3 in amino acids: CASSPIGTKGSSYGYTF. The CDR3 nucleotides are TGTGCCAGCTCACCGATCGGGACAAAGGGGAGTAGCTATGGCTACACCTTC.

In DNA, the CDR3 is TGTGCCAGCAGCCAAGACGGGATTCGCGGCAGGGGGTCGAATGGCTACACCTTC. Protein sequence: CASSQDGIRGRGSNGYTF. The chain employs TRBV14 and TRBJ1-2; 7 nucleotides line up with TRBD1. Trimming at V came to 0 bases and at J to 6 bases, leaving 16 bases not matched to a gene. There are 18 residues in the CDR3. From germline, CDR1 is SGHDN and CDR2 FVKESK.

This rearrangement joins TRBV28 to TRBJ1-1; 7 nucleotides match TRBD1. Looked up from germline, CDR1 is MDHEN and CDR2 is SYDVKM. Losses at the gene ends were 6 bases for V and 4 bases for J; bases not matched to a gene: 5. The CDR3 length is 13 residues. The CDR3 DNA sequence: TGTGCCAGCAGGACAGGGATGAGCACTGAAGCTTTCTTT. Translation: CASRTGMSTEAFF.

V usage is TRBV7-2 and J usage is TRBJ2-7, with 11 bases lining up with TRBD1. CDR1 is SGHTA, CDR2 FQGNSA, per germline. The J segment lost 6 bases and the V segment lost 0 bases, leaving 4 bases of the junction unmatched. CDR3 length: 15 amino acids. The CDR3 nucleotides are TGTGCCAGCAGCTTAGCGGGACAGGGGGTCCTCGAGCAGTACTTC. As protein: CASSLAGQGVLEQYF.

The chain couples TRBV4-1 to TRBJ2-1; TRBD1 might be the D (6 bases). Germline V lookup: CDR1 MGHRA, CDR2 YSYEKL. V was pared by 3 bases and J by 5 bases, with 17 bases between. The CDR3 contains 16 residues. The chain's CDR3 is CASSHIIWQGNNEQFF. The CDR3 DNA reads TGCGCCAGCAGCCACATAATTTGGCAGGGGAACAATGAGCAGTTCTTC.

This sequence joins TRBV2 and TRBJ1-1; possible D gene TRBD1, 5 bases. The length of the CDR3 is 15 residues. From germline, CDR1 is SNHLY and CDR2 FYNNEI. Trimming left V 7 bases short and J 0 bases short, with 15 bases between. CDR3 DNA: TGTGCCAGCAATCAGAATGGGGGGATGAACACTGAAGCTTTCTTT. It codes for CASNQNGGMNTEAFF.

The chain links TRBV5-6 to TRBJ2-3, with 8 bases fitting TRBD1. The CDR3 runs to 17 residues. Germline CDR1 SGHDT, CDR2 YYEEEE. V gave up 4 bases and J gave up 1 base; unmatched junction bases: 11. DNA of the CDR3: TGTGCCAGCAGCCCAACGGACAGGGTGATGGGCACAGATACGCAGTATTTT. It specifies CASSPTDRVMGTDTQYF.

The V and J genes are TRBV9 and TRBJ1-5, with TRBD1 identical over 10 bases. V lost 3 bases, J lost 7 bases, and 1 base stayed unmatched. The CDR3 is 13 residues long. CDR1 is SGDLS and CDR2 is YYNGEE in the germline V gene. CDR3 DNA sequence: TGTGCCAGCAGCGGGGGACAGGGGCAGCCCCAGCATTTT. Translating gives CASSGGQGQPQHF.